The 7 T cell receptor beta chains given below trace back to one sample, sequenced in a study of blood T cell repertoires in COVID-19. The method was immunoSEQ multiplex PCR; TCRdb's version includes in-frame clones alone and lacks a portion of them. Of roughly 400,000 clones in the sample, just under 90% are singletons; the top ten hold 1.5% to 2%. The specimen sequenced was PBMCs or T cells enriched from blood (not recorded which). The receptors were gathered from a woman in her 30s who had recovered from COVID-19.

V is TRBV6-1 and J is TRBJ1-4; 7 bases fit TRBD1. Per the germline V gene, CDR1 is MNHNS and CDR2 is SASEGT. Unmatched junction bases numbered 0, after V lost 1 base and J lost 4 bases. The CDR3 has 14 residues. CDR3 DNA sequence: TGTGCCAGCAGTGAAGGACAGGGTAATGAAAAACTGTTTTTT. It yields the protein CASSEGQGNEKLFF.

The V gene is TRBV5-4, the J gene TRBJ1-4; maybe TRBD1 (6 bases). V was clipped by 0 bases and J by 5 bases, with 14 bases between them. Germline CDR1 and CDR2: SGHNT and YYREEE (reference sequence). This CDR3 spans 16 amino acids. CDR3 in amino acids: CASSLGGHSRNEKLFF. CDR3 DNA sequence: TGTGCCAGCAGCTTGGGGGGACATTCTCGCAATGAAAAACTGTTTTTT.

J is TRBJ2-7 and V is TRBV21-1; the tabulated D call, TRBD1, remains unverified against the DNA. TRBV21-1 is marked as a pseudogene. CDR3 length: 13 residues. The CDR3, as DNA: TGTGCCAGCACTAGGGACAGGGCGGGCGAGCAGTACTTC. It translates to CASTRDRAGEQYF.

For the CDR3, the DNA is TGTGCCAGCAGTGAAGGGGGTAGCGGGGGAGAGACCCAGTACTTC. It is translated as CASSEGGSGGETQYF. The rearrangement links TRBV6-1 to TRBJ2-5; 9 bases fit TRBD2. V lost 1 base to trimming and J lost 4 bases; unmatched junction nucleotides: 4. Germline values: CDR1 MNHNS, CDR2 SASEGT. The CDR3 extends over 15 amino acids.

This chain connects TRBV24-1 to TRBJ2-3; D possibly corresponds to TRBD2 (5 bases). CDR1 and CDR2 from the germline V gene are KGHDR and SFDVKD. This CDR3 has 16 residues. V was shortened by 3 bases and J by 3 bases, with 15 bases between the two germline ends. The CDR3: CATSDGDLGGTDTQYF. CDR3 DNA: TGTGCCACCAGTGATGGCGATCTCGGAGGAACAGATACGCAGTATTTT.

The rearrangement links TRBV28 to TRBJ2-1; 10 nucleotides align to TRBD2. The V and J ends lost 6 bases and 9 bases, in that order; junction bases with no gene match: 8. Germline loops: CDR1 MDHEN, CDR2 SYDVKM. The CDR3 totals 14 residues. This CDR3 reads CASSLAGVPGEQFF. CDR3 nucleotide sequence: TGTGCCAGCAGCCTAGCGGGAGTTCCCGGTGAGCAGTTCTTC.

There are a few counts of this clone. The gene calls are TRBV15 and TRBJ2-1, with a tentative D call TRBD1 (6 bases). CDR1 is LNHNV, CDR2 YYDKDF, per germline (reference sequence). The CDR3 extends over 15 amino acids. V lost 0 bases to trimming and J lost 3 bases, with 9 bases between them. CDR3 sequence (DNA): TGTGCCACCAGCAGAGAACCACAGGGCTACAATGAGCAGTTCTTC. This gives the protein CATSREPQGYNEQFF.